Listed below are T cell receptor beta chains from one sample, sequenced in a study of blood T cell repertoires in COVID-19. Measured with immunoSEQ multiplex PCR; TCRdb has only the in-frame clones, and not every one. Here the sample spans 200,000 to 300,000 clones, 70% to 90% being singletons. The sequencing sample was made of peripheral blood. The source is a woman aged 40-49 years with acute or convalescent COVID-19. Both conserved end residues are part of each CDR3. A D gene is named only where the DNA matches it firmly. Not every row has a clone size; where given, it reads once, few, many or a size class.

TRBV6-5	once	15	TRBJ2-2	NA	CASSYGTRDTGELFF	TGTGCCAGCAGTTACGGGACACGGGACACCGGGGAGCTGTTTTTT
TRBV2	NA	13	TRBJ1-2	TRBD1	CASSENGQDGYTF	TGTGCCAGCAGTGAGAATGGACAGGATGGCTACACCTTC
TRBV4-1	NA	14	TRBJ1-5	NA	CASSQGGSNQPQHF	TGCGCCAGCAGCCAAGGAGGAAGCAATCAGCCCCAGCATTTT
TRBV29-1	once	11	TRBJ1-1	NA	CSVPPQGQAFF	TGCAGCGTTCCGCCGCAGGGTCAAGCTTTCTTT
TRBV11-2	NA	16	TRBJ2-3	TRBD2	CASTPPGGGRTDTQYF	TGTGCCAGCACCCCCCCCGGGGGGGGCCGAACCGATACGCAGTATTTT
TRBV10-3	NA	11	TRBJ1-1	TRBD1	CAIRQGAAAFF	TGTGCCATCAGACAGGGGGCGGCGGCTTTCTTT
TRBV29-1	NA	13	TRBJ2-3	TRBD1	CSTRQGITDTQYF	TGCAGCACAAGACAGGGTATCACAGATACGCAGTATTTT
TRBV7-2	NA	15	TRBJ2-3	NA	CASSSREGRGDTQYF	TGTGCCAGCAGCTCGCGCGAGGGGCGGGGAGATACGCAGTATTTT
TRBV5-1	NA	15	TRBJ2-1	NA	CASSLTRHIYNEQFF	TGCGCCAGCAGCTTGACCCGACACATCTACAATGAGCAGTTCTTC
TRBV9	NA	18	TRBJ1-3	NA	CASSRQAGTAYSGNTIYF	TGTGCCAGCAGCCGACAAGCGGGGACGGCCTACTCTGGAAACACCATATATTTT
TRBV10-3	NA	15	TRBJ1-1	TRBD1	CAISEFDRVRAEAFF	TGTGCCATCAGTGAGTTTGACAGGGTTAGAGCTGAAGCTTTCTTT
TRBV4-2	NA	16	TRBJ2-4	TRBD2	CASSQEGSGGLNIQYF	TGTGCCAGCAGCCAAGAAGGTAGCGGGGGATTAAACATTCAGTACTTC
TRBV11-2	once	16	TRBJ1-3	NA	CASRSTVRGSGNTIYF	TGTGCCAGCAGATCGACGGTTCGAGGGTCTGGAAACACCATATATTTT
TRBV3-1/TRBV3-2	NA	15	TRBJ1-6	TRBD1	CASTQDRINNSPLHF	TGTGCCAGCACCCAGGACAGGATTAATAATTCACCCCTCCACTTT
TRBV19	NA	15	TRBJ1-3	NA	CASSIGRFSGNTIYF	TGTGCCAGTAGTATAGGCAGGTTCTCTGGAAACACCATATATTTT
TRBV2	NA	17	TRBJ1-2	TRBD1	CASIKGDWDSSNYGYTF	TGTGCCAGCATTAAGGGCGACTGGGACAGCTCTAACTATGGCTACACCTTC
TRBV2	NA	10	TRBJ2-3	NA	CASRLGTQYF	TGTGCCAGCAGGCTAGGAACGCAGTATTTT
TRBV4-1	NA	16	TRBJ1-1	NA	CASSQRGGGVNTEAFF	TGCGCCAGCAGCCAGAGGGGGGGCGGTGTGAACACTGAAGCTTTCTTT
TRBV19	NA	14	TRBJ2-3	NA	CASSLDPHTDTQYF	TGTGCCAGTAGCCTAGACCCCCACACAGATACGCAGTATTTT
TRBV24-1	NA	11	TRBJ2-2	NA	CATSAPRELFF	TGTGCCACCAGTGCCCCTCGGGAGCTGTTTTTT
TRBV29-1	once	11	TRBJ2-5	NA	CSVSREETQYF	TGCAGCGTTTCCCGGGAAGAGACCCAGTACTTC
TRBV10-3	NA	12	TRBJ1-2	NA	CAMAKTGYGYTF	TGTGCCATGGCGAAGACGGGGTATGGCTACACCTTC
TRBV6-5	NA	16	TRBJ1-2	TRBD1	CASSSGQGVLVFGYTF	TGTGCCAGCAGTTCCGGACAGGGGGTTTTGGTTTTTGGCTACACCTTC
TRBV4-1	NA	16	TRBJ1-5	NA	CASSLAGQDSNQPQHF	TGCGCCAGCAGCCTCGCGGGGCAGGATAGCAATCAGCCCCAGCATTTT
TRBV14	NA	13	TRBJ2-2	TRBD1	CASSQMTGGELFF	TGTGCCAGCAGCCAAATGACAGGGGGGGAGCTGTTTTTT